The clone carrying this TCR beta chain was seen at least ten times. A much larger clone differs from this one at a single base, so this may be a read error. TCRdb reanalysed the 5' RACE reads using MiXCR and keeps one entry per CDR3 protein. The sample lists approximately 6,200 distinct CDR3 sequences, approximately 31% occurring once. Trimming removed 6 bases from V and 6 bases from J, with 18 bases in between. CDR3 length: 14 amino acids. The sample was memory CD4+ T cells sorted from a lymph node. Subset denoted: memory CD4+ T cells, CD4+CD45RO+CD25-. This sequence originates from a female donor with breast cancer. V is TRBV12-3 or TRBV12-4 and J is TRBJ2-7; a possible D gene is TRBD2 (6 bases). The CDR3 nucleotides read TGTGCCAGCAGATTCCTAGCGCGAGGTTGCGAGCAGTACTTC. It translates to CASRFLARGCEQYF.